This TCR beta chain was recorded in a study of blood T cell repertoires in COVID-19 (dated by TCRdb to between 2020 and 2021). About the full investigation: The collaborator samples originated in the United States, Italy and Spain and spanned the acute and convalescent phases of COVID-19. Sample metadata almost always included a de-identified subject ID, COVID-19 status, age in years and sex. The repertoires were released in a freely available public database intended as a resource for research on the immune response to SARS-CoV-2. The samples were drawn from the first 160 participants of the ongoing ImmuneRACE study and from 950 to 1,500 subjects provided by 6 global collaborators. The material from the prospective study consisted of cDNA or gDNA derived from T cells, B-cell-depleted T cells, or PBMCs. Deeply sampled blood TCRbeta repertoires from subjects exposed to, actively infected with, or recovered from COVID-19 were included in the dataset. HLA class I and class II types, where available, came from metadata supplied by the sample provider rather than from assay-based typing. General study outcomes and caveats: How much clinical and demographic metadata was included differed by source and by participant, and the metadata was provided uncurated.

Whole blood was collected in K2EDTA tubes by collaborating institutions according to the institutions' own protocols. Collaborator samples were shipped for TCRbeta analysis as frozen whole blood, isolated PBMCs, or DNA extracted from either sample type. As concerns this clone: Its antigen remains unidentified. Base qualities are not provided; no much larger clone lies one nucleotide away. The same CDR3 arises from other DNA sequences in this sample as well.

Ends trimmed: V by 0 bases, J by 2 bases; bases unmatched to a gene: 1. CDR1 is given as MNHEY and CDR2 as SVGAGI, both from the germline V gene. The CDR3 runs 15 amino acids, cysteine and phenylalanine included. The CDR3 DNA has 45 bases and is translated from base 1. TCRbeta CDR3 regions were amplified from genomic DNA by means of the immunoSEQ Assay, a bias-controlled multiplex PCR. The paper's data handling went like this. Nucleated cell counts per sample were estimated from amplification of reference gene primers within the assay. To quantify the absolute abundance of each unique TCRbeta CDR3 rearrangement, sequence reads were collapsed and filtered. For each sample, productive Simpson clonality was calculated as the square root of Simpson's diversity index over productive rearrangements. Sourced from immuneACCESS, this table was stored by TCRdb with only in-frame sequences that have V and J called. A share of the clones is absent; for the studies checked, an unresolved V gene accounts for under half, and the remainder has no known explanation. V, J and clone size are those of that table, while D and trimming were read from the DNA. For this sample the table gives some 200,000 clones, of which 80% to 85% were detected only once. The leading ten clones occupy approximately 2.5% of the sample.

The chain employs TRBV6-5 and TRBJ1-1, with 9 bases aligning to TRBD1. The clonotype was recovered from a woman in her fifties or sixties with acute or convalescent COVID-19. The specimen sequenced was peripheral blood. The nucleotide sequence reads as follows: TGTGCCAGCAGTTACTCGGGACAGGGAAACACTGAAGCTTTCTTT. Its translation reads: CASSYSGQGNTEAFF.